The present TCR beta chain was sequenced within a study of blood T cell repertoires in COVID-19. Some clones are missing from TCRdb's copy, which holds only in-frame ones; the method was immunoSEQ multiplex PCR. The sample has about 210,000 clones, 83% seen once; the top ten hold around 2.3%. The CDR3 contains 12 residues. Germline assignment: CDR1 SQVTM and CDR2 ANQGSEA. The V and J ends lost 8 bases and 4 bases respectively, with 14 bases between them. This clone was picked up a small number of times. The rearrangement uses TRBV29-1 and TRBJ1-2; D possibly corresponds to TRBD1 (6 bases). This TCR was sampled from a woman aged 35 to 49 with active or convalescent COVID-19. Sequences were obtained from peripheral blood. The CDR3 DNA is TGCAGCCTCTGGACAGCCCGCTATGGCTACACCTTC. This gives the protein CSLWTARYGYTF.